This T cell receptor beta chain was recorded in a study of metastatic and nonmetastatic thyroid tumors (dated by TCRdb to about 2020). Broadly, across the study: Repertoires were compared across peripheral blood and tumor or nodule tissue samples from malignant and benign thyroid patients.

Before undergoing thyroid surgery, none of the patients had been given any kind of treatment. Patient clinical samples collected from about 2012 to 2019 were retrospectively analysed using T-cell receptor beta sequencing. Receptor amplification or capture employed PCR. Sequenced on an Illumina HiSeq 4000. High-throughput sequencing was used to profile the TCR beta-chain CDR3 region of each patient. In the original analysis: The researchers built a classifier to tell apart papillary thyroid cancer patients with distant metastasis, based on CDR3 differences among clinicopathological groups. The Shannon index was used to measure repertoire diversity, and the Morisita-Horn index was used to measure how similar tumor and blood repertoires were. TCRdb reran the public reads through fastp at Q25 and MiXCR, keeping productive beta chains. The authors' filters were not applied to this entry. The sample data list some 60,000 clones, and almost 30% of these were observed just once. The ten top clones hold roughly 15% of the sample.

Based on the germline V gene, the CDR1 and CDR2 sequences are MNHEY and SVGEGT. The CDR3, cysteine through phenylalanine, is 13 amino acids long. Only CDR3 DNA is held: 39 bases, read in frame from base 1. V is pared back by 2 bases and J by 3 bases, with 7 bases lying between the germline termini. This clone has only a few counts. What antigen it recognizes has not been identified. The input lacks base qualities; no much larger clone sits a single base away. Beyond this particular receptor, the publication reports: In both blood and tumor samples, TCR beta diversity was reported to be significantly higher in malignant tumors than in benign nodules.

The receptor was isolated from a female donor with papillary thyroid cancer or a benign thyroid nodule (not recorded which). Some clones in this sample may be carry-over from other donors' samples. The sequenced material came from blood. The chain joins TRBV6-2 or TRBV6-3 to TRBJ2-5; the D gene remains uncertain. The nucleotide sequence is given as TGTGCCAGCAGTTACGACGAAAAAGAGACCCAGTACTTC. The resulting protein is CASSYDEKETQYF.